This T cell receptor (beta chain) was captured by sequencing in a study of cytomegalovirus exposure and HLA in healthy donors. Of note for this clone: What it recognizes is unknown.

Study-level points and caveats: One variant, a missense change in DCLRE1C, was linked in a later analysis to TCR beta V- and J-gene trimming.

The PCR had 60 Vbeta and 13 Jbeta primers. Sequencing used immunoSEQ multiplex PCR; TCRdb keeps in-frame clones, though not all of them. The sample gives over 90,000 clones, roughly 77% of which show up once; approximately 10% is in the top ten. The CDR3 has 21 amino acids. The germline gives CDR1 LNHNV, CDR2 YYDKDF (reference sequence). Trimming removed 0 bases from V and 4 bases from J; junction bases left unmatched: 19. Material for sequencing was PBMCs. The clonotype comes from a woman aged 18 to 35 in good health and CMV-seropositive. This rearrangement joins TRBV15 to TRBJ2-3; TRBD1 aligns across 10 bases. The CDR3 region is CATSRDPGHDPGQGLSDTQYF. The CDR3 region has the DNA TGTGCCACCAGCAGAGATCCTGGACATGATCCGGGACAGGGGTTGTCAGATACGCAGTATTTT. Using reference TRBV15 and TRBJ2-3 for the parts outside the CDR3, the full variable domain is DAMVIQNPRYQVTQFGKPVTLSCSQTLNHNVMYWYQQKSSQAPKLLFHYYDKDFNNEADTPDNFQSRRPNTSFCFLDIRSPGLGDTAMYLCATSRDPGHDPGQGLSDTQYFGPGTRLTVL.